This TCR beta chain was obtained from a study of blood T cell repertoires in COVID-19. Across the study: Acute and convalescent COVID-19 samples came from the United States, Italy and Spain. T cells, B-cell-depleted T cells, or PBMCs provided the cDNA or gDNA that served as material.

The CDR3 is 13 amino acids. Germline CDR1 and CDR2: MDHEN and SYDVKM. Trimming removed 8 bases from V and 7 bases from J; junction bases left unmatched: 5. Clinical histories supplied by participants themselves formed the basis of cohort assignment. Cohort 3 donors counted as recovered after two negative PCRs, clearance, or resolved symptoms. TCRdb's table, derived via immunoSEQ multiplex PCR, lists solely in-frame clones and lacks some. Among approximately 300,000 clones listed, more than 85% were seen once. Sequencing used PBMCs or T cells enriched from blood (not recorded which). This receptor was identified in a woman between 25 and 40 years old who had recovered from COVID-19. This chain links TRBV28 with TRBJ1-4; TRBD1 matches 9 bases. This chain's CDR3 is CASGTGFGEKLFF. In DNA form, the CDR3 reads TGTGCCAGCGGGACAGGGTTTGGTGAAAAACTGTTTTTT.